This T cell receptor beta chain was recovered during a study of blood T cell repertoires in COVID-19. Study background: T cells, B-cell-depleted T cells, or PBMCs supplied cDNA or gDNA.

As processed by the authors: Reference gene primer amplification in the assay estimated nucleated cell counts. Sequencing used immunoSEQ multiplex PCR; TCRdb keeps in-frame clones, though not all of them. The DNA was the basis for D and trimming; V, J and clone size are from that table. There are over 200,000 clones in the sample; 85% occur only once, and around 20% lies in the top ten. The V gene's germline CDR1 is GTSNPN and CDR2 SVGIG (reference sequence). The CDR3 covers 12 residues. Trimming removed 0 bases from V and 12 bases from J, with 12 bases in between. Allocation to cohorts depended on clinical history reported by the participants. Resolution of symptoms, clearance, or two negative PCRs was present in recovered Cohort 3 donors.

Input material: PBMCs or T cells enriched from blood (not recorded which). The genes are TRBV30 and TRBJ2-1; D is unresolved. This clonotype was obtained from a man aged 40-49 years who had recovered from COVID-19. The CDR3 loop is CAWSVVRERQFF. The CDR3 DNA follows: TGTGCCTGGAGTGTCGTCCGAGAGCGGCAGTTCTTC.